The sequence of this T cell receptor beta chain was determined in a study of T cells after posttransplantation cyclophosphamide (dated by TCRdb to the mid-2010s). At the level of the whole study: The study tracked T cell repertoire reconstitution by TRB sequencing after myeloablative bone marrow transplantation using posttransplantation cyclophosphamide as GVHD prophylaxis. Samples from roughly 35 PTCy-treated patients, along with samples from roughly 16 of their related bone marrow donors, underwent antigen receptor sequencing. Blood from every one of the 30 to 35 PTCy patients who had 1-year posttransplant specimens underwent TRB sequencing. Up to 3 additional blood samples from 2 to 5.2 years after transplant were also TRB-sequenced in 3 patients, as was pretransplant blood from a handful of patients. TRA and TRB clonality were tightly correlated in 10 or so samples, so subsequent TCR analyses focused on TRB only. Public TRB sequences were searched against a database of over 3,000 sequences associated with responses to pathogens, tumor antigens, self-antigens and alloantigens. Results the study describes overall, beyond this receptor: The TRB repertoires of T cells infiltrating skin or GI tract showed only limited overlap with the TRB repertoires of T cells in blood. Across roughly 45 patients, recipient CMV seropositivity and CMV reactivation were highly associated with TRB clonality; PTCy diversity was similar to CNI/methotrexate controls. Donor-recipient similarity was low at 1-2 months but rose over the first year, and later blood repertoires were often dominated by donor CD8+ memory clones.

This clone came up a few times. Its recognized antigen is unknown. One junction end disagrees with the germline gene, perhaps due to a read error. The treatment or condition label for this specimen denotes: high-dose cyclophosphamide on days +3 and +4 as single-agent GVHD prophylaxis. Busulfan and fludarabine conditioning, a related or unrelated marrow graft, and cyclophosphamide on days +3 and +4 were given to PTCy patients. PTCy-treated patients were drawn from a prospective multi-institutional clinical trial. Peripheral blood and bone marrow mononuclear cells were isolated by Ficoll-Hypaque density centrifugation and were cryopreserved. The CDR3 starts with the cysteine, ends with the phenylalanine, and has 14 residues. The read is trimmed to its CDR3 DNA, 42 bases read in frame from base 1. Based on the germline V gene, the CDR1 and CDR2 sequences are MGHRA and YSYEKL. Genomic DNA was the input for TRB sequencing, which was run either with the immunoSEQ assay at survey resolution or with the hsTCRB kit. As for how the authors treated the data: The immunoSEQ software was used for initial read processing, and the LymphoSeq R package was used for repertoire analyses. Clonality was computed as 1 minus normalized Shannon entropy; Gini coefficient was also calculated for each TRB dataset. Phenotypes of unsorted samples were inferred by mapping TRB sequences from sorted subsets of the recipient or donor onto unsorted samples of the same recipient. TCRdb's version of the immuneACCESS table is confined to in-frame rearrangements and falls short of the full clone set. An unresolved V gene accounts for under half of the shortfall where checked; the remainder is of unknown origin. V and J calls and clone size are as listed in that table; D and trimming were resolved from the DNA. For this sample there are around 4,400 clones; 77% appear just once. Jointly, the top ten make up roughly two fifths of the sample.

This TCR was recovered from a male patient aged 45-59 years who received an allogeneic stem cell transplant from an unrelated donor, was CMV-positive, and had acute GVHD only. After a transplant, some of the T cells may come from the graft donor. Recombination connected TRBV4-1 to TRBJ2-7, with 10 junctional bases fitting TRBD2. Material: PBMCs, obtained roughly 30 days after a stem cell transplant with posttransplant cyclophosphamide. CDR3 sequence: CASSLSGRGYEQYF. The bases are TGTGCCAGCAGCTTGAGCGGGAGGGGGTACGAGCAGTACTTC.